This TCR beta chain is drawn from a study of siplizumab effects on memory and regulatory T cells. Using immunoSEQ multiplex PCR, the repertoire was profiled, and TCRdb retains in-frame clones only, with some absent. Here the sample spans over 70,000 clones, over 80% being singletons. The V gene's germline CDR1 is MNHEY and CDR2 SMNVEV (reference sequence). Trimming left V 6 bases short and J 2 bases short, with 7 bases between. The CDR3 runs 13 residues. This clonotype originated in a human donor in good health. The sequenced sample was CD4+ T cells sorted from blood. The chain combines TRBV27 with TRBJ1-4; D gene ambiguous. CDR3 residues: CASSRRTNEKLFF. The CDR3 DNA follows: TGTGCCAGCAGCCGGAGGACTAATGAAAAACTGTTTTTT.